This entry describes one T cell receptor (beta chain). Its antigen is as yet unknown. Germline V gene lookup returns CDR1 SGHKS and CDR2 YYEKEE (reference sequence). The CDR3 is 16 residues long. J lost 4 bases, V lost 4 bases, and 6 bases had no gene match. Sorting defined naive CD8 T cells as CD8+CD4-CCR7+CD45RA+. The data are from a study of molecular identifiers for immune sequencing clone quantification. Points from the study as a whole: Identical TCR molecules sharing a barcode could underestimate highly expanded clone sizes. Approximately 910,000 naive cells reportedly did not prevent detection of spiked Jurkat TCR RNA from one cell. Naive cells had under 1% of molecules in clones above 20 RNA copies, effectors over 98%.

A single record per CDR3 protein comes from TCRdb applying MiXCR to the PCR reads. The sample consists of some 91,000 distinct CDR3 sequences, approximately 24% of them appearing once. Sequencing was done on a sample of naive CD8+ T cells from blood, with Jurkat cell RNA spiked in. The subset here: FACS-sorted CD8+CD4-CCR7+CD45RA+ naive T cells. This sequence originates from a human donor in good health. Some libraries in this study had Jurkat cell RNA spiked in. J is TRBJ2-2 and V is TRBV5-5, with 11 bases matching TRBD2. DNA for the CDR3: TGTGCCAGCAGCCCTGGACTAGCGGGTCTCACCGGGGAGCTGTTTTTT. Translation gives CASSPGLAGLTGELFF.